The clone carrying this T cell receptor beta chain was counted between two and nine times. Its antigen is as yet unknown. The sample originates from a study of T-cell reconstitution after alpha-beta-depleted transplantation in children. The study's findings and limits: T-cell numbers and diversity, one year after transplant, stemmed largely from T cells that were newly produced.

V lost 2 bases and J lost 1, with 15 bases in between. Germline CDR1 SGHNT, CDR2 YYREEE (reference sequence). CDR3 length: 16 amino acids. Unique molecular identifiers featured in how the TCRbeta library was prepared. TCRdb re-analysed the PCR reads in MiXCR, keeping a single row per CDR3 protein. The sample has about 420,000 distinct CDR3 sequences; around 15% are singletons. The origin of this receptor is a boy in the first two years of life who had a stem cell transplant for Wiskott-Aldrich syndrome, so the T cells may come from the graft donor. The J gene is TRBJ1-1, the V gene TRBV5-4; D is unclear. Here the sequenced sample was PBMCs, mostly from graft donor cells, taken 360 days after TCRalphabeta/CD19-depleted stem cell transplant. The CDR3 spells CASSFGDLGKNTEAFF. DNA for the CDR3: TGTGCCAGCAGCTTTGGCGATTTGGGGAAGAACACTGAAGCTTTCTTT.